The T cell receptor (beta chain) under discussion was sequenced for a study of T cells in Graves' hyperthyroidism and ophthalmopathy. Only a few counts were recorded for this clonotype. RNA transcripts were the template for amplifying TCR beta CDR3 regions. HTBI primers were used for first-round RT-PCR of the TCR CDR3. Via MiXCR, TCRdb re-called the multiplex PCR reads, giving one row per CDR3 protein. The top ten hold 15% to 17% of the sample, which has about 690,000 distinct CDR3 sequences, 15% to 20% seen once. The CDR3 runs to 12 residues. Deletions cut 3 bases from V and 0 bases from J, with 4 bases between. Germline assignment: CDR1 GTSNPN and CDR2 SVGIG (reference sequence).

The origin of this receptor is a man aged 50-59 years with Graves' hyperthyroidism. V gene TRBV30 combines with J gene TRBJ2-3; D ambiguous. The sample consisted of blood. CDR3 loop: CAWRGSTDTQYF. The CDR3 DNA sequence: TGTGCCTGGAGAGGCAGCACAGATACGCAGTATTTT. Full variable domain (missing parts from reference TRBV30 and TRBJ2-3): SQTIHQWPATLVQPVGSPLSLECTVEGTSNPNLYWYRQAAGRGLQLLFYSVGIGQISSEVPQNLSASRPQDRQFILSSKKLLLSDSGFYLCAWRGSTDTQYFGPGTRLTVL.